The present TCR beta chain was sequenced within a study of blood T cell repertoires in COVID-19. Overall study context: COVID-19 samples collected from the United States, Italy and Spain covered acute and convalescent phases. In each case, the material was cDNA or gDNA derived from T cells, B-cell-depleted T cells, or PBMCs.

In the original workflow: Scientists estimated how many nucleated cells there were by amplifying reference gene primers. Profiling relied on immunoSEQ multiplex PCR, and the TCRdb table lists in-frame clones only, not all of them. V, J and clone size are taken as reported in that table, and D and trimming were inferred from the DNA itself. This table has about 220,000 clones, under 90% appearing once. This CDR3 contains 15 residues. Germline CDR1 and CDR2: SEHNR and FQNEAQ (reference sequence). With V trimmed by 1 base and J by 4 bases, 3 bases remained unmatched. This chain links TRBV7-9 with TRBJ2-3; the match to TRBD1 covers 9 bases. Sequenced sample: peripheral blood. This clonotype originated in a woman aged 55-70 years who had recovered from COVID-19. The CDR3 loop reads CASSLGTGDADTQYF. Here the CDR3 DNA reads TGTGCCAGCAGCTTAGGGACAGGGGATGCAGATACGCAGTATTTT.